The 15 T cell receptor beta chains given below trace back to one sample, sequenced in a study of T cell responses to AZD1222 COVID-19 vaccine. Clones were read by immunoSEQ multiplex PCR, and TCRdb kept only the in-frame ones, dropping some. The sample shows 90,000 or so clones, approximately 88% of them seen only once. The input for sequencing was peripheral blood, taken on day 0 of AZD1222 vaccination. Receptors originate from an adult in good health.

This clone has only one observation. The genes are TRBV10-3 and TRBJ2-3, with TRBD2 matching 11 bases. Germline loops: CDR1 ENHRY, CDR2 SYGVKD. This CDR3 contains 21 residues. Losses at the gene ends were 1 base for V and 0 bases for J; bases not matched to a gene: 15. In nucleotides, the CDR3 is TGTGCCATCAGTGAGTTTCAACGAGGTCAGACTAGCGGGGTTAGCACAGATACGCAGTATTTT. Its translation is CAISEFQRGQTSGVSTDTQYF.

In its sample, this clone was seen once. The chain links TRBV7-8 to TRBJ2-1; 9 positions agree with TRBD1. The V gene end was trimmed by 6 bases and the J gene end by 5 bases; junction bases not matched to a gene: 8. The CDR3 is 15 residues long. From germline, CDR1 is SGHVS and CDR2 FQNEAQ. CDR3 DNA sequence: TGTGCCAGCAGTAGGGACAGGGACCGAAACAATGAGCAGTTCTTC. It specifies CASSRDRDRNNEQFF.

The rearrangement links TRBV3-1 (or the pseudogene TRBV3-2) to TRBJ1-1; unclear D gene. V was shortened by 1 base and J by 2 bases, with 20 bases between the two germline ends. The CDR3 totals 18 residues. Germline V gene data show CDR1 as LGHDT and CDR2 as YNNKEL (reference sequence). Written as DNA, the CDR3 is TGTGCCAGCAGCCAAGGATTTTACCGAGAGACTTTTAACACTGAAGCTTTCTTT. This gives the protein CASSQGFYRETFNTEAFF.

In the case of this clone: Other DNA sequences within the sample encode an identical CDR3. The chain combines TRBV2 with TRBJ1-5, with D maybe TRBD1 (6 bases). Germline V CDR1 and CDR2: SNHLY, FYNNEI. There are 12 residues in the CDR3. V lost 3 bases and J 6 bases, leaving 6 bases between the germline ends. CDR3 residues: CASSDRGQPQHF. The CDR3 DNA is TGTGCCAGCAGTGACAGGGGTCAGCCCCAGCATTTT.

A note on this clone: At one boundary the junction diverges from the germline segment, which might be a read error. The gene calls are TRBV7-9 and TRBJ2-1; D is unresolved. The CDR3 spans 12 residues. Germline V CDR1 and CDR2: SEHNR, FQNEAQ (reference sequence). This chain's CDR3 is CASSPSHNEQFF. CDR3 bases: TGTGCCAGCAGCCCCTCCCACAATGAGCAGTTCTTC. Supplemented by reference TRBV7-9 and TRBJ2-1, the full variable domain reads DTGVSQNPRHKITKRGQNVTFRCDPISEHNRLYWYRQTLGQGPEFLTYFQNEAQLEKSRLLSDRFSAERPKGSFSTLEIQRTEQGDSAMYLCASSPSHNEQFFGPGTRLTVL.

The chain has TRBV9 and TRBJ2-3; TRBD2 aligns across 9 bases. The ends lost 3 bases at V and 2 bases at J; junction bases unmatched: 7. The CDR3 is made up of 16 amino acids. Germline assignment: CDR1 SGDLS and CDR2 YYNGEE. The CDR3 nucleotides are TGTGCCAGCAGCGCAGAGACTAGCGGACCCACAGATACGCAGTATTTT. This codes for CASSAETSGPTDTQYF.

The chain has TRBV7-9 and TRBJ1-2; D may be TRBD1 (5 bases). Germline V gene lookup returns CDR1 SEHNR and CDR2 FQNEAQ (reference sequence). The CDR3 runs to 14 residues. The V gene lost 1 base and the J gene lost 4 bases, with 10 bases spanning the gap. DNA of the CDR3: TGTGCCAGCAGCTTAGGGGACCGCGCCTATGGCTACACCTTC. It encodes CASSLGDRAYGYTF.

There are a few counts of this clone. This sequence joins TRBV5-7 and TRBJ1-4, with D possibly being TRBD1 (5 bases). TRBV5-7 is treated as an ORF (open reading frame) with a function not yet certain. This CDR3 contains 13 residues. The ends were cut back, 3 bases at V and 4 bases at J, with 7 bases in the middle. Written as DNA, the CDR3 is TGTGCCAGCAGCTCTGGGGGTAATGAAAAACTGTTTTTT. Its translation: CASSSGGNEKLFF.

J is TRBJ2-7 and V is TRBV7-2, with 10 bases identical to TRBD1. This CDR3 is 14 amino acids long. The germline CDR1 and CDR2 sequences are SGHTA and FQGNSA. The junction had 1 base not matched to a gene; V was cut back by 5 bases and J by 0 bases. As DNA, the CDR3 is TGTGCCAGCAGCCGGGACAGGGGCTCCTACGAGCAGTACTTC. This gives the protein CASSRDRGSYEQYF.

This clone was found a few times. This sequence joins TRBV9 and TRBJ2-7; D is possibly TRBD1 or TRBD2 (5 bases each). The V and J ends lost 4 bases and 2 bases respectively, with 16 bases between them. This CDR3 contains 15 residues. Germline-derived CDR1 and CDR2 are SGDLS and YYNGEE. The CDR3 region is CASSSRDGKTYEQYF. CDR3 sequence (DNA): TGTGCCAGCAGCAGCCGGGACGGAAAGACCTACGAGCAGTACTTC.

J is TRBJ1-3 and V is TRBV30; D unclear. Germline lookup yields CDR1 GTSNPN and CDR2 SVGIG (reference sequence). The CDR3 is made up of 14 amino acids. V dropped 5 bases and J dropped 2 bases, with 13 bases sitting between them. CDR3 region: CAWEGRLTGNTIYF. The CDR3 nucleotides read TGTGCCTGGGAAGGCCGCTTGACTGGAAACACCATATATTTT.

This clone was picked up one time. J is TRBJ1-6 and V is TRBV9, with unresolved D. The CDR3 consists of 15 residues. Germline loops: CDR1 SGDLS, CDR2 YYNGEE. Trimming took off 0 bases at V and 4 bases at J, with 8 bases between the two ends. As DNA, the CDR3 is TGTGCCAGCAGCGTAGACCGAAGTTATAATTCACCCCTCCACTTT. Its protein product is CASSVDRSYNSPLHF.

The V and J genes are TRBV3-1 (or the pseudogene TRBV3-2) and TRBJ1-1; D is unresolved. V was clipped by 2 bases and J by 5 bases, with 12 bases between them. The CDR3 loop spans 14 amino acids. Germline assignment: CDR1 LGHDT and CDR2 YNNKEL (reference sequence). CDR3 protein: CASSQTDSGTEAFF. The CDR3 nucleotides read TGTGCCAGCAGCCAAACAGATTCGGGGACTGAAGCTTTCTTT.

The chain is built from TRBV18 and TRBJ1-2, with D perhaps TRBD1 (5 bases). There are 13 residues in the CDR3. The V end was cut by 5 bases, the J end by 1 base, with 8 bases between. Germline CDR1 and CDR2: KGHSH and LQKENI. The CDR3: CASSADSNYGYTF. The CDR3 DNA follows: TGTGCCAGCTCAGCCGACAGTAACTATGGCTACACCTTC.

The rearrangement links TRBV11-2 to TRBJ2-2; tentatively, D is TRBD1 (6 bases). V was pared by 7 bases and J by 2 bases, with 14 bases between. CDR1 and CDR2 (germline): SGHAT, FQNNGV. The CDR3 spans 15 residues. The CDR3 reads CASTRTVTNTGELFF. CDR3 bases: TGTGCCAGCACCCGGACAGTAACTAACACCGGGGAGCTGTTTTTT.